Listed below are T cell receptor beta chains from one sample, sequenced in a study of siplizumab effects on memory and regulatory T cells. The method was immunoSEQ multiplex PCR; TCRdb's version includes in-frame clones alone and lacks a portion of them. Here the sample spans over 55,000 clones, approximately 87% being singletons. The sequencing sample was made of memory CD4+ T cells sorted from blood. These receptors were collected from a human donor in good health. The CDR3 runs from the conserved cysteine through the conserved F or W.

V gene	J gene	CDR3 length	CDR3 protein
TRBV6-1	TRBJ1-2	13	CASSETNTGGYTF
TRBV15	TRBJ1-1	15	CATSRPQSPNTEAFF
TRBV27	TRBJ2-4	19	CASIYPGQGALPGENIQYF
TRBV2	TRBJ1-1	14	CASSERLVATEAFF
TRBV25-1	TRBJ1-6	14	CASSDASWRSPLHF
TRBV7-3	TRBJ1-5	13	CASSLTSGQPQHF
TRBV10-3	TRBJ1-2	14	CAISEEGEVDGYTF
TRBV4-2	TRBJ2-2	16	CASSQGTGGATGELFF
TRBV7-9	TRBJ2-4	18	CASSRATGAGGPRDIQYF
TRBV19	TRBJ1-1	14	CASSSPGRSLEAFF
TRBV11-3	TRBJ2-5	14	CASSRGQGRETQYF
TRBV2	TRBJ1-6	14	CASSVGQYNSPLHF
TRBV18	TRBJ1-1	13	CASSPAGNTEAFF
TRBV27	TRBJ1-2	14	CASSLGDRAGGYTF